This TCR beta chain was captured in a study of cytomegalovirus exposure and HLA in healthy donors. About the research overall: Among roughly 190 million T cells, an earlier analysis found roughly 100 million unique TCR beta sequences. The study's findings and limits: The authors excluded some V segments, including TRBV6-2 and TRBV6-3, as indistinguishable. For TCR beta chains, V- and J-gene trimming was later linked to a missense DCLRE1C variant.

With regard to this clone: The antigen remains unidentified.

13 Jbeta primers and 60 Vbeta primers were used for the PCR. Sequenced by immunoSEQ multiplex PCR; TCRdb stores in-frame clones only, minus some. The data contain under 150,000 clones, roughly 69% of them singletons. The CDR3 loop spans 17 amino acids. With V trimmed by 1 base and J by 2 bases, 2 bases remained unmatched. Germline V gene sequence: CDR1 LGHNA, CDR2 YSLEER. This clonotype was sampled from a human donor in good health. This sequence joins TRBV4-3 and TRBJ2-7, with TRBD2 matching 16 bases. Sequences were obtained from PBMCs. The CDR3 DNA reads as TGCGCCAGCAGCCAAGGTGGGACTAGCGGGGGGGCCTACGAGCAGTACTTC. This translates into CASSQGGTSGGAYEQYF.